The present T cell receptor beta chain was sequenced within a study of OX40 agonist ivuxolimab in advanced cancers. In the study overall: Prior checkpoint blockade (anti-PD-1, anti-PD-L1 or anti-CTLA-4) was permitted; about 40% had it.

Libraries were prepared by immunoSEQ multiplex PCR; TCRdb keeps only in-frame clonotypes and omits some of them. The sample gives approximately 67,000 clones, 91% of which show up once; 2% to 2.5% is in the top ten. If patients had autoimmune disease history or systemic immunosuppression, they were excluded. CDR3 size: 15 residues. Germline V gene sequence: CDR1 SEHNR, CDR2 FQNEAQ (reference sequence). Trimming removed 4 bases at V and 8 bases at J, with 18 bases between. The origin of this receptor is an adult with an advanced solid tumor such as melanoma, head and neck, liver or kidney cancer. The sequenced sample was CD4+ or CD8+ T cells sorted from blood, obtained in a trial of the OX40 agonist ivuxolimab. The rearrangement links TRBV7-9 to TRBJ2-1, with D perhaps assigned TRBD1 or TRBD2 (7 bases each). The DNA of the CDR3 is TGTGCCAGCAGCTCTAGGGGGCGGGAGCCCCATGAGCAGTTCTTC. This sequence encodes CASSSRGREPHEQFF.